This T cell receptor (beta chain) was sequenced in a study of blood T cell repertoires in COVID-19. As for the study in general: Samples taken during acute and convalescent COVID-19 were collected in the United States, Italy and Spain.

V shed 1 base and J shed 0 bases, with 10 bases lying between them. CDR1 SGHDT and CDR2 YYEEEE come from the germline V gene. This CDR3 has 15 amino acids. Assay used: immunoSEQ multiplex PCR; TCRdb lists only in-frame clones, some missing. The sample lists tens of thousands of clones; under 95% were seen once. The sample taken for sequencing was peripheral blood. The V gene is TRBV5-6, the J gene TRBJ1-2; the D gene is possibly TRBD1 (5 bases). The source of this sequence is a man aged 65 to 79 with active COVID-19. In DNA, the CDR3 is TGTGCCAGCAGCTTGTTCGACAGATCTAACTATGGCTACACCTTC. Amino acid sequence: CASSLFDRSNYGYTF. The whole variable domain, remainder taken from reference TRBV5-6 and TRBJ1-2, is DAGVTQSPTHLIKTRGQQVTLRCSPKSGHDTVSWYQQALGQGPQFIFQYYEEEERQRGNFPDRFSGHQFPNYSSELNVNALLLGDSALYLCASSLFDRSNYGYTFGSGTRLTVV.